This T cell receptor beta chain appears in the sequencing data of a study of long-term antiretroviral therapy in people with HIV. General study points: CDR3 length ranges were narrower in HIV repertoires than in controls. Blood collection from about 2003 to 2018 possibly occurred under older ART regimens. For ART adherence, viral resistance and therapy changes, no data were available.

On this clone itself: The antigen is unknown.

Each HIV participant was treated in the United States. The assay, immunoSEQ v3.0, was run at survey level. TCRdb's table, derived via immunoSEQ multiplex PCR, lists solely in-frame clones and lacks some. The sample carries tens of thousands of clones, 85% to 90% recorded once. The clonotype was recovered from a woman in her late teens or twenties with HIV. The source material was unsorted PBMCs, sampled 1.8 years after starting antiretroviral therapy.

CDR3 bases: TGTGCCAGCAGCTGGCCAGGGCTCGTGGCCCTCCACTTT. Translation: CASSWPGLVALHF. V and J are TRBV7-2 and TRBJ1-6; D possibly corresponds to TRBD1 (5 bases). This CDR3 is built from 13 residues. V was trimmed by 4 bases and J by 14 bases, leaving 15 bases between them. From germline, CDR1 is SGHTA and CDR2 FQGNSA.